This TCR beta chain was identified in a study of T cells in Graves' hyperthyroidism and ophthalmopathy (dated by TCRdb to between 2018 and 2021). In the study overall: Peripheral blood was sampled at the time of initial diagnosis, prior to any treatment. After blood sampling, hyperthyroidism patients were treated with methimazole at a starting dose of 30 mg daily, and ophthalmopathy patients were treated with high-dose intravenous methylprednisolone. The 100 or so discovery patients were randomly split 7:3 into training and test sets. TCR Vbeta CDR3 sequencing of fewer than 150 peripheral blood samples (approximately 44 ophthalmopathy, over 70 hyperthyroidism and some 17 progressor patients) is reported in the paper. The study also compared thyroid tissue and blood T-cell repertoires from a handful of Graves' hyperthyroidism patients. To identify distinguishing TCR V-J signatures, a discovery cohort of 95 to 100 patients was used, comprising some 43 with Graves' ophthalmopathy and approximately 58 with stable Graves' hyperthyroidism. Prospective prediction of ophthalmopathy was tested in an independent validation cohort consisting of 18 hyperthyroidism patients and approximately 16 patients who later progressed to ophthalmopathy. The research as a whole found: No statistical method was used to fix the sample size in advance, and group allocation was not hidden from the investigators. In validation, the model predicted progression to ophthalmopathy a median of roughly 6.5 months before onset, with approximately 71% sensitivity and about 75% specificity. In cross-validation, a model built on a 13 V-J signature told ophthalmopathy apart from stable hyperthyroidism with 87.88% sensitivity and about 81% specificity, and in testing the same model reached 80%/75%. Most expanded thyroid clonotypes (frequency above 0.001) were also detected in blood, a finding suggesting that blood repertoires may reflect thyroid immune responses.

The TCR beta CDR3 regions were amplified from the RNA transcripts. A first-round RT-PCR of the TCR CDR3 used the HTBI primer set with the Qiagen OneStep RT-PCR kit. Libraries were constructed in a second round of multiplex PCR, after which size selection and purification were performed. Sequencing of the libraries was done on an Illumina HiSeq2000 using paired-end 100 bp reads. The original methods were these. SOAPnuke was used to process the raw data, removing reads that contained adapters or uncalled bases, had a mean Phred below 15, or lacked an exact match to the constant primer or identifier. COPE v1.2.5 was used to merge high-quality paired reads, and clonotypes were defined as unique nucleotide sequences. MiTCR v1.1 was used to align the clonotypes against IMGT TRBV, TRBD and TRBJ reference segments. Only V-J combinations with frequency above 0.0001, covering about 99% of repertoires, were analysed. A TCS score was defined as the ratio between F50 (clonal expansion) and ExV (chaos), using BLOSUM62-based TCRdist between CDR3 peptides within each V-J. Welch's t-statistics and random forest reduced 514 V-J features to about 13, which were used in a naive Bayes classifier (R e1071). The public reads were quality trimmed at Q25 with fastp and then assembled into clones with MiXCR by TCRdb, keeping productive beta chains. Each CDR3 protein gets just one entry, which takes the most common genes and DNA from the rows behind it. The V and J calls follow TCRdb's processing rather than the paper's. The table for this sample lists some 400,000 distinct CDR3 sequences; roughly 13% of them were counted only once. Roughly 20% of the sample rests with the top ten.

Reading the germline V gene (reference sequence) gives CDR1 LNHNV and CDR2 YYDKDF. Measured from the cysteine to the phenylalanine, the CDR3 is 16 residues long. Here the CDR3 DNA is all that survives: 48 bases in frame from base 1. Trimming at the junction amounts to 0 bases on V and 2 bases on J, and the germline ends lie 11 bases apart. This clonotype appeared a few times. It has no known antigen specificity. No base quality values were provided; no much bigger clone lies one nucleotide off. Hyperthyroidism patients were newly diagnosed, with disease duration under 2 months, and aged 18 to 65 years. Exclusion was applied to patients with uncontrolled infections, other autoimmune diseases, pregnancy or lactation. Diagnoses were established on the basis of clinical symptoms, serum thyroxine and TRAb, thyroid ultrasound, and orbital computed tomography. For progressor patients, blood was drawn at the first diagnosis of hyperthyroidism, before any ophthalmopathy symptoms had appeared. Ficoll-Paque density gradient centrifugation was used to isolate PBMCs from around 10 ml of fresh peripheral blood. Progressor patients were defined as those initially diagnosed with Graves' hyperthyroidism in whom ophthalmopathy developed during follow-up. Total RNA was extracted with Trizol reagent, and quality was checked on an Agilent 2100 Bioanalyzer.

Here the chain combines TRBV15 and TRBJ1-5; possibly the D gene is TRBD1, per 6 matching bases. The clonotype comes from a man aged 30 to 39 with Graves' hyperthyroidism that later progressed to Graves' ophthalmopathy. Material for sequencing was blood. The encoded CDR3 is CATSRDGGRGNQPQHF. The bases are TGTGCCACCAGCAGAGATGGGGGGCGCGGCAATCAGCCCCAGCATTTT. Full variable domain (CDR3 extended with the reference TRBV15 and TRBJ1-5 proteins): DAMVIQNPRYQVTQFGKPVTLSCSQTLNHNVMYWYQQKSSQAPKLLFHYYDKDFNNEADTPDNFQSRRPNTSFCFLDIRSPGLGDTAMYLCATSRDGGRGNQPQHFGDGTRLSIL.